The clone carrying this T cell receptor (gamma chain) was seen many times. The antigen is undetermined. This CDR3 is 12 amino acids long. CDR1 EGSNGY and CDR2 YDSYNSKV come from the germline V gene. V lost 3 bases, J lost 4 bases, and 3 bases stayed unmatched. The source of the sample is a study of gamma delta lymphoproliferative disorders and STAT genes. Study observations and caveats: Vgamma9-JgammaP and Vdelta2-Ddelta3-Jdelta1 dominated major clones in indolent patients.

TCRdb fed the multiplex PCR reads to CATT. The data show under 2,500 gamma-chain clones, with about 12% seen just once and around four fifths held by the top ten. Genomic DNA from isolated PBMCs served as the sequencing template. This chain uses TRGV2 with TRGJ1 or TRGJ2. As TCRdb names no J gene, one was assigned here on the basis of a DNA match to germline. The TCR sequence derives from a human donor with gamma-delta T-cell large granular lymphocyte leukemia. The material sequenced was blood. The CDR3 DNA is TGTGCCACCTGGGACTTCTATTATAAGAAACTCTTT. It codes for CATWDFYYKKLF.